Below are 28 T cell receptor beta chains sequenced from a single sample in a study of blood T cell repertoires in COVID-19. Sequencing used immunoSEQ multiplex PCR; TCRdb keeps in-frame clones, though not all of them. This table has under 250,000 clones, roughly 80% appearing once. Sequencing used PBMCs or T cells enriched from blood (not recorded which). The receptors come from a woman aged 40 to 50 who had been exposed to COVID-19.

The rearrangement joins TRBV7-2 to TRBJ2-1, with 8 bases matching TRBD2. The J segment lost 7 bases and the V segment lost 2 bases, leaving 7 bases of the junction unmatched. CDR1 is SGHTA, CDR2 FQGNSA, per germline. The CDR3 covers 15 residues. This chain's CDR3 is CASSLMAGGGNEQFF. The CDR3 bases are TGTGCCAGCAGCTTAATGGCGGGGGGAGGGAATGAGCAGTTCTTC.

The chain combines TRBV3-1 (or the pseudogene TRBV3-2) with TRBJ1-2; D unclear. V gave up 1 base and J gave up 5 bases, with 5 bases separating them. Germline V lookup: CDR1 LGHDT, CDR2 YNNKEL (reference sequence). This CDR3 is 12 amino acids long. CDR3 nucleotides: TGTGCCAGCAGCCAAGCAGATTATGGCTACACCTTC. It translates to CASSQADYGYTF.

The CDR3 DNA reads TGTGCCAGCAGTTATTCGAGCGGAACCCAAGAGACCCAGTACTTC. Its protein product is CASSYSSGTQETQYF. V gene TRBV6-5 combines with J gene TRBJ2-5; perhaps TRBD2 as D (5 bases). Germline CDR1 MNHEY, CDR2 SVGAGI. Trimming cost V 3 bases and J 1 base, with 12 bases left between them. The length of the CDR3 is 15 residues.

V is TRBV4-2 and J is TRBJ2-3, with a weak D call TRBD2 (5 bases). Per germline, CDR1 LGHNA and CDR2 YNFKEQ. The CDR3 has 14 amino acids. V gave up 4 bases and J gave up 6 bases, with 14 bases separating them. The DNA of the CDR3 is TGTGCCAGCAGCCCCGGGATGGGCCTGGATACGCAGTATTTT. Amino acids: CASSPGMGLDTQYF.

The gene calls are TRBV2 and TRBJ2-7; the D gene is possibly TRBD2 (5 bases). V gave up 2 bases and J gave up 2 bases, with 7 bases separating them. The CDR3 totals 13 residues. The germline V gene encodes CDR1 SNHLY and CDR2 FYNNEI. The chain's CDR3 is CASSERDPYEQYF. CDR3 coding DNA: TGTGCCAGCAGTGAACGGGATCCCTACGAGCAGTACTTC. Full variable domain (missing parts from reference TRBV2 and TRBJ2-7): EPEVTQTPSHQVTQMGQEVILRCVPISNHLYFYWYRQILGQKVEFLVSFYNNEISEKSEIFDDQFSVERPDGSNFTLKIRSTKLEDSAMYFCASSERDPYEQYFGPGTRLTVT.

The rearrangement joins TRBV5-1 to TRBJ2-7, with a tentative D call TRBD1 (5 bases). The CDR3 is 15 amino acids. The V gene lost 0 bases and the J gene lost 2 bases, with 12 bases spanning the gap. Germline assignment: CDR1 SGHRS and CDR2 YFSETQ. The CDR3 DNA is TGCGCCAGCAGCTTGGGGACGGACATAGCCTACGAGCAGTACTTC. It encodes CASSLGTDIAYEQYF.

This clone showed up just a few times. CDR3 sequence reads: CAISESGTGPPYEQYF. CDR3 sequence (DNA): TGTGCCATCAGTGAGTCCGGGACAGGGCCTCCCTACGAGCAGTACTTC. This sequence joins TRBV10-3 and TRBJ2-7, with 9 bases identical to TRBD1. The CDR3 totals 16 residues. J lost 2 bases, V lost 0 bases, and 5 bases had no gene match. Per the germline V gene, CDR1 is ENHRY and CDR2 is SYGVKD.

The chain links TRBV10-3 to TRBJ1-1; D unresolved. Trimming took 0 bases from V and 0 from J, leaving 11 bases between them. CDR3 length: 16 amino acids. In germline, CDR1 is ENHRY, CDR2 SYGVKD. The CDR3 sequence is CAISESKGLLNTEAFF. The DNA of the CDR3 is TGTGCCATCAGTGAGTCGAAAGGACTCCTGAACACTGAAGCTTTCTTT.

This clone was seen once. The chain combines TRBV7-3 with TRBJ1-1; D perhaps matches TRBD1 (5 bases). With 1 base removed from V and 3 bases from J, the gap between germline ends came to 9 bases. This CDR3 contains 14 residues. The V gene's germline CDR1 is SGHTA and CDR2 FQGTGA. The CDR3 bases are TGTGCCAGCAGCTTAAGTGACAGATACACTGAAGCTTTCTTT. Translating gives CASSLSDRYTEAFF.

Turning to this clone: A read error may account for a junction end that differs from germline. The chain recombines TRBV12-5 with TRBJ1-2; D remains ambiguous. CDR3 size: 12 residues. Germline CDR1 and CDR2: LGHNT and FRNRAP. This chain's CDR3 is CASGLGRSGYTF. As DNA, the CDR3 is TGTGCTAGTGGGTTGGGGAGGTCTGGCTACACCTTC.

This clone appeared a few times. The chain has TRBV7-6 and TRBJ2-7; D ambiguous. The CDR3 has 12 amino acids. Germline CDR1 reads SGHVS; CDR2 reads FNYEAQ. Trimming shortened V by 2 bases and J by 5 bases, and 7 bases separated the two germline ends. CDR3: CASSLNRDEQYF. The CDR3 region has the DNA TGTGCCAGCAGCTTAAACAGAGACGAGCAGTACTTC.

J is TRBJ2-2 and V is TRBV6-5, with 8 positions matching TRBD2. Germline V lookup: CDR1 MNHEY, CDR2 SVGAGI. The CDR3 has 14 residues. After removal of 0 bases from V and 7 bases from J, the junction contained 1 base not matched to a gene. CDR3 sequence (DNA): TGTGCCAGCAGTTACTCAGCGGGGGACGGGGAGCTGTTTTTT. Residues: CASSYSAGDGELFF.

The chain joins TRBV6-4 to TRBJ1-2; the D is unclear. Germline CDR1 MRHNA, CDR2 SNTAGT. This CDR3 is built from 13 residues. The V gene lost 6 bases and the J gene lost 3 bases, with 11 bases spanning the gap. CDR3 nucleotides: TGTGCCAGCAGCGCCGGGTCCCACTATGGCTACACCTTC. Its translation: CASSAGSHYGYTF.

The rearrangement uses TRBV28 and TRBJ1-5, with 7 bases identical to TRBD1. The V gene end was trimmed by 4 bases and the J gene end by 14 bases; junction bases not matched to a gene: 8. CDR1 MDHEN and CDR2 SYDVKM come from the germline V gene. CDR3 length: 12 amino acids. DNA for the CDR3: TGTGCCAGCAGTTACAAAACAGGGACAGAGCATTTT. Amino acid sequence: CASSYKTGTEHF.

The chain joins TRBV7-3 to TRBJ1-2; TRBD1 agrees at 7 bases. This CDR3 comprises 16 residues. Germline trimming cut 6 bases from V and 6 bases from J; bases unmatched to any gene: 16. Germline V gene sequence: CDR1 SGHTA, CDR2 FQGTGA. The DNA for the CDR3 is TGTGCCAGCAGTTCATCCGGGCCGGGACAGTCGGATGGCTACACCTTC. Its protein is CASSSSGPGQSDGYTF.

This chain links TRBV9 with TRBJ1-2; D call uncertain. Between the trimmed V and J ends, which lost 2 bases and 5 bases, there was a span of 13 bases. The V gene's germline CDR1 is SGDLS and CDR2 YYNGEE. CDR3 length equals 14 residues. The DNA for the CDR3 is TGTGCCAGCAGCGTGGGCCAGATTTCATATGGCTACACCTTC. Translating it yields CASSVGQISYGYTF.

This chain connects TRBV13 to TRBJ1-1; a weak D match, TRBD1 (6 bases). The CDR3 runs 16 residues. In germline, CDR1 is PRHDT, CDR2 FYEKMQ (reference sequence). Trimming took off 1 base at V and 1 base at J, with 13 bases between the two ends. The CDR3 protein is CASSLEAPGQNTEAFF. DNA for the CDR3: TGTGCCAGCAGCTTAGAGGCTCCGGGACAGAACACTGAAGCTTTCTTT.

This clone came up a few times. The gene calls are TRBV27 and TRBJ2-5; TRBD1 matches at 8 bases. The V and J ends lost 8 bases and 7 bases, in that order; junction bases with no gene match: 18. CDR3 size: 16 residues. Germline CDR1 reads MNHEY; CDR2 reads SMNVEV (reference sequence). The chain's CDR3 is CASHRQGATGFGTQYF. The CDR3 DNA follows: TGTGCCAGCCATAGGCAGGGGGCGACTGGCTTCGGGACCCAGTACTTC.

Notes on this clone: This same CDR3 is encoded by further DNA sequences in the sample. The chain has TRBV27 and TRBJ1-1; the D is unclear. This CDR3 is built from 13 residues. CDR1 is MNHEY and CDR2 is SMNVEV in the germline V gene (reference sequence). V was cut by 2 bases and J by 1 base, with 5 bases left in between. CDR3 nucleotide sequence: TGTGCCAGCAGTTTAGGGCAGAACACTGAAGCTTTCTTT. As protein: CASSLGQNTEAFF.

The table lists this clone with a count of one. The V call is TRBV6-6, the J call TRBJ2-3; TRBD2 matches 9 bases. There are 20 residues in the CDR3. Germline V gives CDR1 MNHNY, CDR2 SVGAGI (reference sequence). Losses at the gene ends were 5 bases for V and 0 bases for J; bases not matched to a gene: 18. CDR3 bases: TGTGCCAGCAGTCCTCAGTTACCTTCGGTCCTAGCGGGGAGCACAGATACGCAGTATTTT. Its protein is CASSPQLPSVLAGSTDTQYF.

This clone was counted once. The chain uses TRBV9 and TRBJ2-3; D call uncertain. The CDR3 length is 16 residues. CDR1 and CDR2 from the germline V gene are SGDLS and YYNGEE. Trimming removed 1 base from V and 0 bases from J, with 12 bases in between. CDR3 in DNA: TGTGCCAGCAGCGTATTCGTTAGTACTAGCACAGATACGCAGTATTTT. This translates into CASSVFVSTSTDTQYF.

The chain carries TRBV11-2 and TRBJ2-1; D not certain. The germline V gene encodes CDR1 SGHAT and CDR2 FQNNGV. The length of the CDR3 is 11 residues. V lost 3 bases, J lost 7 bases, and 4 bases lay in between. The CDR3 is CASSFRNEQFF. CDR3 in DNA: TGTGCCAGCAGCTTTCGTAATGAGCAGTTCTTC. Drawing the rest from reference TRBV11-2 and TRBJ2-1, the complete variable domain is EAGVAQSPRYKIIEKRQSVAFWCNPISGHATLYWYQQILGQGPKLLIQFQNNGVVDDSQLPKDRFSAERLKGVDSTLKIQPAKLEDSAVYLCASSFRNEQFFGPGTRLTVL.

The V gene is TRBV3-1 (or the pseudogene TRBV3-2), the J gene TRBJ1-6, with 7 bases fitting TRBD1. J gave up 3 bases and V 4 bases, and 3 bases lay outside the gene matches. Germline V lookup: CDR1 LGHDT, CDR2 YNNKEL (reference sequence). There are 15 residues in the CDR3. CDR3 coding DNA: TGTGCCAGCAGCCTAGGGACAGACTATAATTCACCCCTCCACTTT. It specifies CASSLGTDYNSPLHF.

Comment on this clone: The same CDR3 is also encoded by other DNA sequences in this sample. The V gene is TRBV18, the J gene TRBJ1-1, with 8 positions matching TRBD1. J gave up 1 base and V 3 bases, and 1 base lay outside the gene matches. Germline V CDR1 and CDR2: KGHSH, LQKENI. The CDR3 length is 14 residues. In DNA form, the CDR3 reads TGTGCCAGCTCACCTGACAGGGGGAACACTGAAGCTTTCTTT. It is translated as CASSPDRGNTEAFF.

This rearrangement joins TRBV7-3 to TRBJ2-2; perhaps TRBD1 as D (5 bases). V lost 4 bases and J 4 bases, leaving 7 bases between the germline ends. The CDR3 length is 13 residues. Germline CDR1 and CDR2: SGHTA and FQGTGA. The DNA for the CDR3 is TGTGCCAGCAGCTCAGGGTCCACCGGGGAGCTGTTTTTT. It encodes CASSSGSTGELFF. The variable domain in full, with the rest retrieved from reference TRBV7-3 and TRBJ2-2, is GAGVSQTPSNKVTEKGKYVELRCDPISGHTALYWYRQSLGQGPEFLIYFQGTGAADDSGLPNDRFFAVRPEGSVSTLKIQRTERGDSAVYLCASSSGSTGELFFGEGSRLTVL.

The chain joins TRBV25-1 to TRBJ2-7, with 8 nucleotides matching TRBD1. The V gene end was trimmed by 7 bases and the J gene end by 3 bases; junction bases not matched to a gene: 5. The germline V gene has CDR1 MGHDK and CDR2 SYGVNS. The CDR3 length is 13 residues. DNA for the CDR3: TGTGCCAGCACGGGACAGGAGCTCTACGAGCAGTACTTC. This translates into CASTGQELYEQYF.

The chain carries TRBV7-9 and TRBJ2-3; 9 nucleotides line up with TRBD2. The junction had 11 bases not matched to a gene; V was cut back by 1 base and J by 6 bases. Germline CDR1 SEHNR, CDR2 FQNEAQ (reference sequence). CDR3 length: 17 amino acids. The DNA of the CDR3 is TGTGCCAGCAGCTTAGTCAAGGATAGCGGGGGTCTGGATACGCAGTATTTT. Encoded protein: CASSLVKDSGGLDTQYF.

The rearrangement joins TRBV7-8 to TRBJ2-6, with D unclear. Trimming removed 1 base at V and 1 base at J, with 8 bases between. CDR3 size: 16 residues. Germline assignment: CDR1 SGHVS and CDR2 FQNEAQ. CDR3 DNA sequence: TGTGCCAGCAGCTTAGTGGGCCGGTCTGGGGCCAACGTCCTGACTTTC. Encoded protein: CASSLVGRSGANVLTF.